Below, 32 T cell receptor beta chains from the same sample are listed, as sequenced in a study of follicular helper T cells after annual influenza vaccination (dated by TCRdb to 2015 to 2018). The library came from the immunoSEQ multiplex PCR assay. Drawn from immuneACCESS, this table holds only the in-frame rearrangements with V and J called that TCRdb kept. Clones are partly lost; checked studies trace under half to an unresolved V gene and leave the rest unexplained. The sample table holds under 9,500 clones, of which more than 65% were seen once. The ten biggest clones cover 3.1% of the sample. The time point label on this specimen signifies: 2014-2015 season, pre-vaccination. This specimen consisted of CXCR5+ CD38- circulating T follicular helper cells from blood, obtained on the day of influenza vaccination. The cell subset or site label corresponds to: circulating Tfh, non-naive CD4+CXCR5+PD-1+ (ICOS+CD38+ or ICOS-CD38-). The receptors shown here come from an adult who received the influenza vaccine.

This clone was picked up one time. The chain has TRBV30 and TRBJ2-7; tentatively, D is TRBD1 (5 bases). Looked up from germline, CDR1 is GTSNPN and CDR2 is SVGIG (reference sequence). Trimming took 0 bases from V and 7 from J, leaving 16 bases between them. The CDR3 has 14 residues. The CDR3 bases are TGTGCCTGGAGTGTAATCTCCCCAGGGTGGGAGCAGTACTTC. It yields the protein CAWSVISPGWEQYF. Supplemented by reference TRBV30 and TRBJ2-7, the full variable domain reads SQTIHQWPATLVQPVGSPLSLECTVEGTSNPNLYWYRQAAGRGLQLLFYSVGIGQISSEVPQNLSASRPQDRQFILSSKKLLLSDSGFYLCAWSVISPGWEQYFGPGTRLTVT.

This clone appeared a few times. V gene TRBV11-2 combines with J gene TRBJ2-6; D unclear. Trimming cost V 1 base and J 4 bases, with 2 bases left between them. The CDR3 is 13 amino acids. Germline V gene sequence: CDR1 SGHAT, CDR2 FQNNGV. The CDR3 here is CASSLAGANVLTF. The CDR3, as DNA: TGTGCCAGCAGCTTAGCAGGGGCCAACGTCCTGACTTTC.

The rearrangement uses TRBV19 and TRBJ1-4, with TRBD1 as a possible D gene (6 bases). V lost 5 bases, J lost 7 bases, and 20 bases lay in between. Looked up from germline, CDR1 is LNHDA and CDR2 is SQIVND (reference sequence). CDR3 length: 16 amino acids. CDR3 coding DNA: TGTGCCAGTAGTCCGACCCCACAGGGCGGATCTGAAAAACTGTTTTTT. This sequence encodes CASSPTPQGGSEKLFF.

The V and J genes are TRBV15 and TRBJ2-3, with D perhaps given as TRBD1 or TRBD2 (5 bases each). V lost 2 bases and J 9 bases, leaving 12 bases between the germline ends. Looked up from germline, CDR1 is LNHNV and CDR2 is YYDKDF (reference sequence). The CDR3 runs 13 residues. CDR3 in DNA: TGTGCCACCAGCAGATGGGACCAGGAAACGCAGTATTTT. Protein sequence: CATSRWDQETQYF.

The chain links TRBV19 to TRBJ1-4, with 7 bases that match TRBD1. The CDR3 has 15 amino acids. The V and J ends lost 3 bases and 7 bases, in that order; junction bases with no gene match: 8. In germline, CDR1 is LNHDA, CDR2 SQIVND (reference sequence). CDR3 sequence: CASSISRTGREKLFF. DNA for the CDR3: TGTGCCAGTAGTATTTCAAGGACAGGACGTGAAAAACTGTTTTTT.

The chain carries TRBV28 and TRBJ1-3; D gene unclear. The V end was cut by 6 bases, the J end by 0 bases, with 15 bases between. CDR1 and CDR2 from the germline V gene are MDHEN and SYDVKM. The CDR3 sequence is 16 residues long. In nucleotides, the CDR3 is TGTGCCAGCAGGTCTCTCCTGGGTGACTCTGGAAACACCATATATTTT. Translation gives CASRSLLGDSGNTIYF. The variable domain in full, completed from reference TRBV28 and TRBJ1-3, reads DVKVTQSSRYLVKRTGEKVFLECVQDMDHENMFWYRQDPGLGLRLIYFSYDVKMKEKGDIPEGYSVSREKKERFSLILESASTNQTSMYLCASRSLLGDSGNTIYFGEGSWLTVV.

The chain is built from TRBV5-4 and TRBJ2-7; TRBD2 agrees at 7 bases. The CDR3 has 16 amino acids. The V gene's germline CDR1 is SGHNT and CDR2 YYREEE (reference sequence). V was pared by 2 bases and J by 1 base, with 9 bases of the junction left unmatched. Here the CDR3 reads CASSFLWREPSYEQYF. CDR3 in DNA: TGTGCCAGCAGCTTCCTTTGGCGGGAGCCTTCCTACGAGCAGTACTTC.

The DNA of the CDR3 is TGTGCCAGCCCCCACGACATACCAGGAAAGACCTATGGCTACACCTTC. This gives the protein CASPHDIPGKTYGYTF. The genes are TRBV5-4 and TRBJ1-2; no clear D. This CDR3 spans 16 amino acids. The germline CDR1 and CDR2 sequences are SGHNT and YYREEE (reference sequence). V was shortened by 7 bases and J by 4 bases, with 23 bases between the two germline ends.

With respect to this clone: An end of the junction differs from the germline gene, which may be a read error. CDR3 nucleotides: TGTGCTAGCAGCTTAGACAGGGGAGGGGAGACCCAGTACTTC. Translated: CASSLDRGGETQYF. The chain recombines TRBV7-7 with TRBJ2-5, with D possibly TRBD1 on 8 matching bases. This CDR3 has 14 amino acids. Germline CDR1 SSHAT, CDR2 FNYEAQ (reference sequence).

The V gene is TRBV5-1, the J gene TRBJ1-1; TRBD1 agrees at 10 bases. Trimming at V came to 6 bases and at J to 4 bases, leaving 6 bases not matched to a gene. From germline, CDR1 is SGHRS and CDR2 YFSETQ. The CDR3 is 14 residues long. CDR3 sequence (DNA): TGCGCCAGCACCGACAGGGGGCGAGGCACTGAAGCTTTCTTT. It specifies CASTDRGRGTEAFF.

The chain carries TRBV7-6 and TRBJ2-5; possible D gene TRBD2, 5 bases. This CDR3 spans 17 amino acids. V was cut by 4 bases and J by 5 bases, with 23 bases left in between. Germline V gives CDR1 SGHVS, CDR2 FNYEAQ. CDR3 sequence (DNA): TGTGCCAGCAGCTACCCCAGCGGCGGGTTGTTTGGTGAGACCCAGTACTTC. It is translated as CASSYPSGGLFGETQYF.

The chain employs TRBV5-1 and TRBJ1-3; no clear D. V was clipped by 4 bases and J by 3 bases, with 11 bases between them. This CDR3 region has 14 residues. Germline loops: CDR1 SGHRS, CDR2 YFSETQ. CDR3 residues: CASSPTTGGNTIYF. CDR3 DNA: TGCGCCAGCAGCCCTACCACGGGTGGAAACACCATATATTTT. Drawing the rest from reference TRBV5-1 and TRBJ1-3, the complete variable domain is KAGVTQTPRYLIKTRGQQVTLSCSPISGHRSVSWYQQTPGQGLQFLFEYFSETQRNKGNFPGRFSGRQFSNSRSEMNVSTLELGDSALYLCASSPTTGGNTIYFGEGSWLTVV.

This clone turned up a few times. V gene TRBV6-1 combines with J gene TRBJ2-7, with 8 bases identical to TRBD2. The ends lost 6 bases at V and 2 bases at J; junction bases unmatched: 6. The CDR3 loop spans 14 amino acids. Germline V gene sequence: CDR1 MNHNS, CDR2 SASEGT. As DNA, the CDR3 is TGTGCCAGCAGGGGCCGGGGGGGTCCCTACGAGCAGTACTTC. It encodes CASRGRGGPYEQYF.

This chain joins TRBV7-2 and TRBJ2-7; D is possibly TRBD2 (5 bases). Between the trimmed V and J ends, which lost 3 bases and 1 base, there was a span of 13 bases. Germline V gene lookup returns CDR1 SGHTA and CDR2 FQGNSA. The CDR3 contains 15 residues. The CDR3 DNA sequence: TGTGCCAGCAGCTTGGGAGTAAGGCCTTCCTACGAGCAGTACTTC. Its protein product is CASSLGVRPSYEQYF. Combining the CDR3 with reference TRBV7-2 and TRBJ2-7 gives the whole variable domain GAGVSQSPSNKVTEKGKDVELRCDPISGHTALYWYRQSLGQGLEFLIYFQGNSAPDKSGLPSDRFSAERTGGSVSTLTIQRTQQEDSAVYLCASSLGVRPSYEQYFGPGTRLTVT.

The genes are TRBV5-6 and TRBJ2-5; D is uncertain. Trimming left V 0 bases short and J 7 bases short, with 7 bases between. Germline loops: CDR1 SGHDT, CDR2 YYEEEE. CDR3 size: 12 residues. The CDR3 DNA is TGTGCCAGCAGCTTGGGAGGCGCGACCCAGTACTTC. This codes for CASSLGGATQYF.

CDR3 sequence: CASTNIAKNIQYF. The CDR3 DNA reads TGTGCCAGCACTAACATTGCCAAAAACATTCAGTACTTC. This chain joins TRBV6-5 and TRBJ2-4; D gene unclear. CDR3 length equals 13 residues. Germline CDR1 reads MNHEY; CDR2 reads SVGAGI. The ends were cut back, 7 bases at V and 1 base at J, with 8 bases in the middle.

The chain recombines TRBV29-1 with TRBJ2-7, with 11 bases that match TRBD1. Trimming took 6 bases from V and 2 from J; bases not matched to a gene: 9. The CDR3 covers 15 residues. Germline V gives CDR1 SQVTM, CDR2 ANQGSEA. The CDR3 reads CSVQNRDRGTYEQYF. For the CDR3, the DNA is TGCAGCGTGCAAAACCGGGACAGGGGGACCTACGAGCAGTACTTC.

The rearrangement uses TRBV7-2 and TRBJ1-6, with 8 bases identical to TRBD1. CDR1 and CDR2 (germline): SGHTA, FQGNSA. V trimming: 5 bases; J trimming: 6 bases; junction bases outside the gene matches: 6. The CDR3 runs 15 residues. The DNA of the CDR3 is TGTGCCAGCAGCCCGCAGACAGGGGCTAATTCACCCCTCCACTTT. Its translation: CASSPQTGANSPLHF.

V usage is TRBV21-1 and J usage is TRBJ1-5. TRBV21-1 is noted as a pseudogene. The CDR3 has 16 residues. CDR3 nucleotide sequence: TGTGCCAGCAGCAAAGCTCTAGGGCATGGCAATCAGCCCCAGCATTTT. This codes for CASSKALGHGNQPQHF.

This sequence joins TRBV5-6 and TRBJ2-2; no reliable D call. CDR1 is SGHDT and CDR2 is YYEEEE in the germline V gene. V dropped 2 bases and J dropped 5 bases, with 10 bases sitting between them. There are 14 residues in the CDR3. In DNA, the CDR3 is TGTGCCAGCAGCTTAAATTTGGGGACCGGGGAGCTGTTTTTT. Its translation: CASSLNLGTGELFF.

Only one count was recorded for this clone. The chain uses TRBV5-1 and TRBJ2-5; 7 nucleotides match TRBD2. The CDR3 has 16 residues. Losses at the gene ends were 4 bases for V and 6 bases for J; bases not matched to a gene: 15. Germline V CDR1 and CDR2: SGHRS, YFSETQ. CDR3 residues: CASSPRVGGDPKTQYF. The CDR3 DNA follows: TGCGCCAGCAGCCCCCGCGTGGGAGGGGACCCAAAGACCCAGTACTTC.

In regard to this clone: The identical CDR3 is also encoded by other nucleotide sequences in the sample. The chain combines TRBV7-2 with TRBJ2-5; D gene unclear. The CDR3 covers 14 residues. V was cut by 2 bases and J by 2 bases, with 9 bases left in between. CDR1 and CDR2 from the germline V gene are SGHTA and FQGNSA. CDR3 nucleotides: TGTGCCAGCAGCTTAAACGGAGATCAAGAGACCCAGTACTTC. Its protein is CASSLNGDQETQYF.

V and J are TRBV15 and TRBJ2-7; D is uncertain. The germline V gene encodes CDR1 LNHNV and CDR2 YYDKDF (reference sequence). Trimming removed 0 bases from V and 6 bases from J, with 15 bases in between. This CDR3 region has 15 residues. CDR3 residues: CATSRDRDPGLEQYF. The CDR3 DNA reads TGTGCCACCAGCAGAGATCGTGACCCGGGCCTCGAGCAGTACTTC.

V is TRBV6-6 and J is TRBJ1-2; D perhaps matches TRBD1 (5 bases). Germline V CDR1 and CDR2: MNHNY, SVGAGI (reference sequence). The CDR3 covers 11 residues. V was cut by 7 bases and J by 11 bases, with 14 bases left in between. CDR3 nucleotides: TGTGCCAGCACCCGTGGGGGTTTATACACCTTC. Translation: CASTRGGLYTF.

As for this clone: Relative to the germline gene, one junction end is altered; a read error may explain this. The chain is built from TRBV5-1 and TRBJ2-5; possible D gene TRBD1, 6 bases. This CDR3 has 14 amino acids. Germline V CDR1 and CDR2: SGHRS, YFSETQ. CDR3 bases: TGCGCCAGCAGCGTCGGACAGAGGACAGAGACCCGGTACTTC. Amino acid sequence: CASSVGQRTETRYF.

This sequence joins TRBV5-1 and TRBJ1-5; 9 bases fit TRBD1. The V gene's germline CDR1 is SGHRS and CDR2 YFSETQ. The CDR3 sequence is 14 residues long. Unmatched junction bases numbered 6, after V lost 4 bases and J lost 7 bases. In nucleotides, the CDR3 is TGCGCCAGCAGCGCGGGACAGGGAGAACAGCCCCAGCATTTT. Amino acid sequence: CASSAGQGEQPQHF.

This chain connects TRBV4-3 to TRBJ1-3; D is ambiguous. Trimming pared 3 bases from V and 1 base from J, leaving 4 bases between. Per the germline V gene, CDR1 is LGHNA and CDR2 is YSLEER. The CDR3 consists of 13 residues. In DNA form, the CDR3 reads TGCGCCAGCAGCCAGTTATCTGGAAACACCATATATTTT. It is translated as CASSQLSGNTIYF.

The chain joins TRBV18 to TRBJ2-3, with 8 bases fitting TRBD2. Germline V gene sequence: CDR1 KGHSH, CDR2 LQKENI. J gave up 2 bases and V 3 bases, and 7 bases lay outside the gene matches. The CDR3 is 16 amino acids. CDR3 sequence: CASSPRAGETTDTQYF. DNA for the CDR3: TGTGCCAGCTCACCGAGAGCGGGGGAGACCACAGATACGCAGTATTTT. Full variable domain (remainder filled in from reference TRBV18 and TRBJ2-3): NAGVMQNPRHLVRRRGQEARLRCSPMKGHSHVYWYRQLPEEGLKFMVYLQKENIIDESGMPKERFSAEFPKEGPSILRIQQVVRGDSAAYFCASSPRAGETTDTQYFGPGTRLTVL.

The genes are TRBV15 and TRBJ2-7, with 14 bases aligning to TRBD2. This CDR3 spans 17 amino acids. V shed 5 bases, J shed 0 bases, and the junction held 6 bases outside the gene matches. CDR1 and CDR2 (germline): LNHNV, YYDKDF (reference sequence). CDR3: CATSFGTSGGSSYEQYF. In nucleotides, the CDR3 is TGTGCCACCAGCTTCGGGACTAGCGGGGGTAGCTCCTACGAGCAGTACTTC.

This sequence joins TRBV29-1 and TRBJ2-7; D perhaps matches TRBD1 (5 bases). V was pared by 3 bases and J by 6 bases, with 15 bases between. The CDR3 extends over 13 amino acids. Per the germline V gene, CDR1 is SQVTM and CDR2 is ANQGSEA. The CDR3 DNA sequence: TGCAGCGTTGAGGGGCAGTCCAAGGGCGAGCAGTACTTC. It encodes CSVEGQSKGEQYF.

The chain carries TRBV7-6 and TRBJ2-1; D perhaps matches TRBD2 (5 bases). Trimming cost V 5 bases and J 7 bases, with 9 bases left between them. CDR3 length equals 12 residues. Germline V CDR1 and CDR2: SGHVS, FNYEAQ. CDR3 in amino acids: CASSRRTNEQFF. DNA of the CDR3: TGTGCCAGCAGCCGTCGGACTAATGAGCAGTTCTTC.

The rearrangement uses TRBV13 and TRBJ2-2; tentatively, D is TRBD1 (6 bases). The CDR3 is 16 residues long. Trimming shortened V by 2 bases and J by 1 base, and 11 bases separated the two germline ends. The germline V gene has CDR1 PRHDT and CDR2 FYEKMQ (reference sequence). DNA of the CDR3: TGTGCCAGCAGCTTATTCAGGGGCGGGAACACCGGGGAGCTGTTTTTT. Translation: CASSLFRGGNTGELFF.